This T cell receptor beta chain was documented in a study of cytomegalovirus exposure and HLA in healthy donors. Whole-study findings and limits: The productive fraction for most TCR beta V segments was about 90% or about 30% in an earlier analysis.

With regard to this clone: Its antigen is not identified.

Amplification used 60 Vbeta primers and 13 Jbeta primers. Produced via immunoSEQ multiplex PCR; TCRdb's table is partial and in-frame only. The sample lists around 41,000 clones; 60% to 70% were seen once. The V end lost 1 base, the J end lost 6 bases, and 17 bases lay between the germline ends. Germline V gene sequence: CDR1 SGHDT, CDR2 YYEEEE. The length of the CDR3 is 15 residues. V usage is TRBV5-6 and J usage is TRBJ2-7; the D gene is possibly TRBD2 (5 bases). The sample taken for sequencing was PBMCs. This TCR was recovered from a man between 40 and 49 years old in good health and CMV-seronegative. In nucleotides, the CDR3 is TGTGCCAGCAGCTTGAAGTCTGGGCGGGCCGCCGAGCAGTACTTC. As protein: CASSLKSGRAAEQYF.